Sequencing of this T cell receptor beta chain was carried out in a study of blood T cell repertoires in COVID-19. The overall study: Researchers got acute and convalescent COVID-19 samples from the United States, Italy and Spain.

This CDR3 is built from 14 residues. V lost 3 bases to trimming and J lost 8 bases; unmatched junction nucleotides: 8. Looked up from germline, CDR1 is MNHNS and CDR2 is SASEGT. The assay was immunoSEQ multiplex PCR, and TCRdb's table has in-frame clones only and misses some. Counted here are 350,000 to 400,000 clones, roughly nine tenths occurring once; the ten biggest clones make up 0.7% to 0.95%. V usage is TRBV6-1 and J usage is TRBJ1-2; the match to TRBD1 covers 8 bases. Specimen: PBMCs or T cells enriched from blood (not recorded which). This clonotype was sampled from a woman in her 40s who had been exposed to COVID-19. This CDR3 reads CASSETGVVRGYTF. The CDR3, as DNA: TGTGCCAGCAGTGAGACAGGGGTCGTACGAGGCTACACCTTC.